The T cell receptor beta chain described here comes from a study of blood T cell repertoires in COVID-19. Using immunoSEQ multiplex PCR, the repertoire was profiled, and TCRdb retains in-frame clones only, with some absent. The sample records hundreds of thousands of clones, around 90% being singletons. Enrollees, about 18 to 89 years old, lived in approximately 24 US areas. Sequencing was carried out using PBMCs or T cells enriched from blood (not recorded which). The sequence was obtained from a man aged 55 to 69 who had recovered from COVID-19.

The CDR3, as DNA: TGTGCCAGCAGTGACGGCCGACACTCTCCAACTAATGAAAAACTGTTTTTT. Protein product: CASSDGRHSPTNEKLFF. This rearrangement joins TRBV25-1 to TRBJ1-4; D is unclear. This CDR3 contains 17 residues. CDR1 is MGHDK, CDR2 SYGVNS, per germline. Trimming took 3 bases from V and 0 from J, leaving 14 bases between them.